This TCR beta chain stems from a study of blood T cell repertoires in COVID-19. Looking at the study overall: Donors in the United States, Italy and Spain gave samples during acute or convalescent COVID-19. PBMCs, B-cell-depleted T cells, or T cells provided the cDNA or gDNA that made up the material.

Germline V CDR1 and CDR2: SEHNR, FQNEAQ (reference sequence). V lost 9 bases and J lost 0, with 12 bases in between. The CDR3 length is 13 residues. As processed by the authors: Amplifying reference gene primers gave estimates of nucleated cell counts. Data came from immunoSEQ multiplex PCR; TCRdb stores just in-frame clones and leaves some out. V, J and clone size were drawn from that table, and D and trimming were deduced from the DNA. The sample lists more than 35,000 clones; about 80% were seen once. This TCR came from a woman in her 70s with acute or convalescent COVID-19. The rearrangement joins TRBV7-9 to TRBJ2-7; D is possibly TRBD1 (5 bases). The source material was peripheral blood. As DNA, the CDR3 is TGTGCCAGTGATAGTCAGGGCTCCTACGAGCAGTACTTC. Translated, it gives CASDSQGSYEQYF.